These T cell receptor beta chains were read from a single sample in a study of blood T cell repertoires in COVID-19. The data were produced by immunoSEQ multiplex PCR, yet TCRdb's version contains in-frame clones alone and is incomplete. This sample has 150,000 or so clones, with around four fifths found just once. Sequenced: PBMCs or T cells enriched from blood (not recorded which). These receptors originate from a woman in her 50s who had recovered from COVID-19. The CDR3 runs from the conserved cysteine through the conserved F or W. The D gene is left open where the match is weak. For some rows the clone size is stated as once, few or many, or as a class when expanded; others skip it.

j_gene: TRBJ2-7
abundance: -
d_gene: TRBD2
v_gene: TRBV19
CDR3nt: TGTGCCAGTAAGTCCGGGACTAGCGGGGGCCACGAGCAGTACTTC
CDR3aa: CASKSGTSGGHEQYF

j_gene: TRBJ2-3
abundance: -
d_gene: -
v_gene: TRBV6-4
CDR3nt: TGTGCCAGCAGTGACCGGGGGACAGATACGCAGTATTTT
CDR3aa: CASSDRGTDTQYF

j_gene: TRBJ1-1
abundance: -
d_gene: TRBD1
v_gene: TRBV5-1
CDR3nt: TGCGCCAGCAGCATACAGGGGGACACTGAAGCTTTCTTT
CDR3aa: CASSIQGDTEAFF

j_gene: TRBJ2-1
abundance: once
d_gene: TRBD2
v_gene: TRBV11-2
CDR3nt: TGTGCCAGCAGCTTACTGGGACTAGCGGGAGCGAATGAGCAGTTCTTC
CDR3aa: CASSLLGLAGANEQFF

j_gene: TRBJ2-1
abundance: -
d_gene: -
v_gene: TRBV10-3
CDR3nt: TGTGCCATCAGTGAGGTGACAACCAGAAGCTCCTACAATGAGCAGTTCTTC
CDR3aa: CAISEVTTRSSYNEQFF

j_gene: TRBJ1-6
abundance: -
d_gene: -
v_gene: TRBV7-2
CDR3nt: TGTGCCAGCAGCTTAGCCGCGGGATTCCCCAATTCACCCCTCCACTTT
CDR3aa: CASSLAAGFPNSPLHF

j_gene: TRBJ1-5
abundance: -
d_gene: -
v_gene: TRBV2
CDR3nt: TGTGCCAGCAGATCCACAGGGTCTGATCAGCCCCAGCATTTT
CDR3aa: CASRSTGSDQPQHF

j_gene: TRBJ1-1
abundance: -
d_gene: TRBD1
v_gene: TRBV29-1
CDR3nt: TGCAGCGGGCGGTTCTGGGTCAGGGGGCCGTCTTTCTTT
CDR3aa: CSGRFWVRGPSFF

j_gene: TRBJ2-3
abundance: -
d_gene: -
v_gene: TRBV6-5
CDR3nt: TGTGCCAGCAGTCGGGACACTAGCACAGATACGCAGTATTTT
CDR3aa: CASSRDTSTDTQYF

j_gene: TRBJ1-2
abundance: -
d_gene: -
v_gene: TRBV28
CDR3nt: TGTGCCAGCAGCGTCAGATCGATTGTTGGCTACACCTTC
CDR3aa: CASSVRSIVGYTF

j_gene: TRBJ2-5
abundance: -
d_gene: -
v_gene: TRBV29-1
CDR3nt: TGCAGCGTTGAGGCCCCCGGGTATAGGGAGACCCAGTACTTC
CDR3aa: CSVEAPGYRETQYF

j_gene: TRBJ2-4
abundance: -
d_gene: TRBD2
v_gene: TRBV6-2/TRBV6-3
CDR3nt: TGTGCCAGCAGTTACGCTAGCGGGGGGGCCGGAGCCAAAAACATTCAGTACTTC
CDR3aa: CASSYASGGAGAKNIQYF

j_gene: TRBJ2-1
abundance: -
d_gene: TRBD2
v_gene: TRBV6-5
CDR3nt: TGTGCCAGCAGGAATTACGGGACTAGCGTCGATGAGCAGTTCTTC
CDR3aa: CASRNYGTSVDEQFF

j_gene: TRBJ2-3
abundance: -
d_gene: -
v_gene: TRBV5-8
CDR3nt: TGTGCCAGCAGCCTAGGATTCACAGATACGCAGTATTTT
CDR3aa: CASSLGFTDTQYF

j_gene: TRBJ2-7
abundance: -
d_gene: -
v_gene: TRBV6-2/TRBV6-3
CDR3nt: TGTGCCAGCAGTTACTCGTTTAAGGCGGGGGAGCAGTACTTC
CDR3aa: CASSYSFKAGEQYF

j_gene: TRBJ2-4
abundance: -
d_gene: -
v_gene: TRBV28
CDR3nt: TGTGCCAGCAGTTCCATAGATCTAGCCAAAAACATTCAGTACTTC
CDR3aa: CASSSIDLAKNIQYF

j_gene: TRBJ2-5
abundance: few
d_gene: -
v_gene: TRBV12-3/TRBV12-4
CDR3nt: TGTGCCAGCAGCTTCCAAGAGACCCAGTACTTC
CDR3aa: CASSFQETQYF

j_gene: TRBJ2-7
abundance: -
d_gene: -
v_gene: TRBV28
CDR3nt: TGTGCCAGCAGTTCCCTCGGGGAGCAGTACTTC
CDR3aa: CASSSLGEQYF

j_gene: TRBJ2-1
abundance: -
d_gene: -
v_gene: TRBV29-1
CDR3nt: TGCAGCGTTGTGACAGATGAGCAGTTCTTC
CDR3aa: CSVVTDEQFF

j_gene: TRBJ2-5
abundance: -
d_gene: TRBD1
v_gene: TRBV7-2
CDR3nt: TGTGCCAGCAGCTCAACCCATGGACAGGGAGAAGAGACCCAGTACTTC
CDR3aa: CASSSTHGQGEETQYF

j_gene: TRBJ1-2
abundance: few
d_gene: -
v_gene: TRBV4-2
CDR3nt: TGTGCCAGCAGCCAAGTCCCGGACTATGGCTACACCTTC
CDR3aa: CASSQVPDYGYTF

j_gene: TRBJ2-3
abundance: few
d_gene: -
v_gene: TRBV7-2
CDR3nt: TGTGCCAGCAGCCTCGACAGGAGTTATGATACGCAGTATTTT
CDR3aa: CASSLDRSYDTQYF

j_gene: TRBJ2-6
abundance: -
d_gene: TRBD1
v_gene: TRBV19
CDR3nt: TGTGCCAGTAGTTCCGGGACAGGGGGCTTCGGGGCCAACGTCCTGACTTTC
CDR3aa: CASSSGTGGFGANVLTF

j_gene: TRBJ2-1
abundance: -
d_gene: TRBD2
v_gene: TRBV7-3
CDR3nt: TGTGCCAGCTCTAAGCGGGAGGGTCTTAACAATGAGCAGTTCTTC
CDR3aa: CASSKREGLNNEQFF

j_gene: TRBJ2-7
abundance: -
d_gene: TRBD1
v_gene: TRBV2
CDR3nt: TGTGCCAGCAGTAAGTTGGGACAGGAGAAATTC
CDR3aa: CASSKLGQEKF

j_gene: TRBJ1-2
abundance: -
d_gene: TRBD1
v_gene: TRBV5-8
CDR3nt: TGTGCCAGCAGCCACTTCGGACAGGCCCTTGTGTCGCGCTACACCTTC
CDR3aa: CASSHFGQALVSRYTF

j_gene: TRBJ1-3
abundance: many
d_gene: TRBD1
v_gene: TRBV28
CDR3nt: TGTGCCAGCAGAACGGGACAGCATTCGAGCGGAAACACCATATATTTT
CDR3aa: CASRTGQHSSGNTIYF

j_gene: TRBJ2-7
abundance: -
d_gene: TRBD1
v_gene: TRBV10-3
CDR3nt: TGTGCCATCAGTGATGGGACAGGGTCCTACGAGCAGTACTTC
CDR3aa: CAISDGTGSYEQYF

j_gene: TRBJ1-2
abundance: -
d_gene: -
v_gene: TRBV28
CDR3nt: TGTGCCGGCGCGGGAAACTATGGCTACACCTTC
CDR3aa: CAGAGNYGYTF